This T cell receptor beta chain was recovered during a study of T cell responses to AZD1222 COVID-19 vaccine. Overall study findings and caveats: Spike-specific TCR repertoires showed rising breadth and depth after two AZD1222 doses. Epitopes outside B.1.351 and B.1.1.7 mutated regions reportedly drew nearly half of spike TCRs. Regions 160-218 and 743-854 held dominance among vaccine-associated CD4 TCRs, which spanned spike. Donors were chiefly white British, with a greater number of females, and clonal diversity was perhaps underestimated.

Sequencing was performed with immunoSEQ multiplex PCR; in TCRdb, only in-frame clones are kept and a portion is missing. The repertoire holds under 150,000 clones, with about 93% as singletons. Note on this clone: What it binds is unknown.

This TCR was recovered from an adult in good health. Sequencing was performed on peripheral blood, taken on day 0 of AZD1222 vaccination.

CDR3 in amino acids: CASSADRGQSEAFF. DNA of the CDR3: TGCGCCAGCAGTGCGGACAGGGGGCAAAGTGAAGCTTTCTTT. The chain carries TRBV10-2 and TRBJ1-1, with TRBD1 matching over 11 bases. Germline CDR1 WSHSY, CDR2 SAAADI. The CDR3 has 14 residues. J lost 7 bases, V lost 4 bases, and 5 bases had no gene match.